This is a list of T cell receptor beta chains from one sample in a study of identical twins. In TCRdb, the 5' RACE reads were re-called with MiXCR into one record per CDR3 protein. Here the sample spans about 290,000 distinct CDR3 sequences, around 9.7% being singletons. The same data also contributed to another study, on yellow fever vaccine responses in identical twins.

Sequencing used CD8+ T cells sorted from blood. Every receptor here comes from a woman under 30 in good health. The CDR3 runs from the conserved cysteine through the conserved F or W. A D gene is named only where the DNA matches it firmly. The listing skips clone size in some rows; elsewhere it reads once, few, many or a size class.

size	J	V	D	DNA	CDR3
many	TRBJ2-7	TRBV6-1	TRBD1	TGTGCCAGCAGTGTAGGACAGGGAGCCTTCTACGAGCAGTACTTC	CASSVGQGAFYEQYF
few	TRBJ2-7	TRBV4-3	.	TGCGCCAGCAGCCAAGACAGTAGCGGAACAACCTACGAGCAGTACTTC	CASSQDSSGTTYEQYF
.	TRBJ1-5	TRBV2	.	TGTGCCAGCAGTGCTTTCGCTGGACTGTCTAGCAATCAGCCCCAGCATTTT	CASSAFAGLSSNQPQHF
few	TRBJ2-7	TRBV10-2	.	TGCGCCAGCAGTGAGTCGTGGTTTTCTGCCATCGACCCATACGAGCAGTACTTC	CASSESWFSAIDPYEQYF
few	TRBJ2-7	TRBV9	TRBD2	TGTGCCAGCAGCCAGAGCGGGAATCCATACGAGCAGTACTTC	CASSQSGNPYEQYF
many	TRBJ2-2	TRBV12-3/TRBV12-4	TRBD2	TGTGCCAGCACCCCGTATGCGGGGGCCGGGGAGCTGTTTTTT	CASTPYAGAGELFF
few	TRBJ2-6	TRBV7-2	TRBD2	TGTGCCAGCAGCTTAGCTTTCCTAGCGGTGAGCTCTGGGGCCAACGTCCTGACTTTC	CASSLAFLAVSSGANVLTF
few	TRBJ2-3	TRBV7-8	TRBD1	TGTGCCAGCAGCTTAGCCGCAGGGGGCTACACAGATACGCAGTATTTT	CASSLAAGGYTDTQYF
many	TRBJ2-2	TRBV4-1	.	TGCGCCAGCAGCCAAGGGGGCCTCGCGAACACCGGGGAGCTGTTTTTT	CASSQGGLANTGELFF
few	TRBJ1-4	TRBV7-6	.	TGTGCCAGCAGCCTGCGGGGGCTCGCAACTAATGAAAAACTGTTTTTT	CASSLRGLATNEKLFF
few	TRBJ2-7	TRBV5-1	.	TGCGCCAGCAGCTGGGGGACGGGAAAACTCTACGAGCAGTACTTC	CASSWGTGKLYEQYF
many	TRBJ1-1	TRBV7-9	.	TGTGCCAGCAGCTTAGTGTCCCCTGAAGCTTTCTTT	CASSLVSPEAFF
.	TRBJ2-5	TRBV24-1	.	TGTGCCACCAGTGATTCCGACATCCAAGAGACCCAGTACTTC	CATSDSDIQETQYF
.	TRBJ2-3	TRBV9	TRBD2	TGTGCCAGCAGCAAGAGCGGGAACACAGATACGCAGTATTTT	CASSKSGNTDTQYF
few	TRBJ2-7	TRBV2	TRBD2	TGTGCCAGCAAGGGGACTAGCGGGACTTACTCCTACGAGCAGTACTTC	CASKGTSGTYSYEQYF
.	TRBJ2-3	TRBV7-2	TRBD2	TGTGCCAGCAGGGCTAGCGGACTAGATACGCAGTATTTT	CASRASGLDTQYF
many	TRBJ2-1	TRBV4-1	.	TGCGCCAGCAGCCAAGTACAAGGATACAATGAGCAGTTCTTC	CASSQVQGYNEQFF
few	TRBJ2-7	TRBV15	TRBD1	TGTGCCACCAGCAGAGATATAACCGGGACAGGGTTCGACGAGCAGTACTTC	CATSRDITGTGFDEQYF
.	TRBJ2-5	TRBV20-1	TRBD1	TGCAGTGCTAGAGGGTTCTCGGGACAGCAAGAGACCCAGTACTTC	CSARGFSGQQETQYF
many	TRBJ2-7	TRBV4-3	TRBD2	TGCGCCAGCAGCCAAGATTACGAAGCGGGAGGGCCTTTTTACGAGCAGTACTTC	CASSQDYEAGGPFYEQYF
few	TRBJ2-5	TRBV6-2/TRBV6-3	TRBD2	TGTGCCAGCAAGAGACTAGCGGAAGAGACCCAGTACTTC	CASKRLAEETQYF
few	TRBJ1-1	TRBV5-1	.	TGCGCCAGCAGCTTGGCCGGGGGACTCCACAATGAAGCTTTCTTT	CASSLAGGLHNEAFF